The clone carrying this T cell receptor beta chain was counted between two and nine times. The ends lost 4 bases at V and 8 bases at J; junction bases unmatched: 7. This CDR3 spans 14 amino acids. Germline CDR1 ENHRY, CDR2 SYGVKD. Both 60 Vbeta primers and 13 Jbeta primers went into the PCR. Profiling relied on immunoSEQ multiplex PCR, and the TCRdb table lists in-frame clones only, not all of them. Of about 90,000 clones listed, about 73% are singletons. This sample is drawn from a study of cytomegalovirus exposure and HLA in healthy donors. The chain uses TRBV10-3 and TRBJ2-1, with 8 bases that match TRBD2. The sequencing sample was made of PBMCs. The sequence derives from a woman aged 40 to 50 in good health and CMV-seropositive. CDR3 loop: CAISGGGRYDEQFF. The CDR3 DNA reads as TGTGCCATCAGTGGAGGCGGGAGGTATGATGAGCAGTTCTTC.